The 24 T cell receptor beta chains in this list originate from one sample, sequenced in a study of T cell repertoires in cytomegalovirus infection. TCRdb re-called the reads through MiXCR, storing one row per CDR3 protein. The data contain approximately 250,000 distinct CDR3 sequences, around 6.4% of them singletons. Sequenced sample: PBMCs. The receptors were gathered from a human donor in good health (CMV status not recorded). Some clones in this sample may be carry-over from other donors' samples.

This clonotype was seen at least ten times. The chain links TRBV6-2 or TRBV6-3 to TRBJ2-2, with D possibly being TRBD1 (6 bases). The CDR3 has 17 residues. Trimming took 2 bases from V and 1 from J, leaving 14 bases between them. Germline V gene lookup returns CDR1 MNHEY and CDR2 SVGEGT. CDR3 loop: CASSYIYRVLNTGELFF. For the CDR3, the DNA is TGTGCCAGCAGTTACATATACAGGGTATTGAACACCGGGGAGCTGTTTTTT.

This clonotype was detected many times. The CDR3 DNA sequence: TGTGCCAGCAGCTTAGGGGGGGTGGGGGATCAGCCCCAGCATTTT. It specifies CASSLGGVGDQPQHF. The chain links TRBV7-2 to TRBJ1-5; D is perhaps TRBD1 (5 bases). V lost 1 base to trimming and J lost 5 bases, with 12 bases between them. The germline gives CDR1 SGHTA, CDR2 FQGNSA. The CDR3 is made up of 15 amino acids.

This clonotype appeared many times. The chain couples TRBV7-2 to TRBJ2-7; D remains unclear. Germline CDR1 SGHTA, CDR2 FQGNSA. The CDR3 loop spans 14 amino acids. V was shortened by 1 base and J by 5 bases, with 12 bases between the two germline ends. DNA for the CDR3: TGTGCCAGCAGCTTAGAATGGGCAACGAACGAGCAGTACTTC. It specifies CASSLEWATNEQYF.

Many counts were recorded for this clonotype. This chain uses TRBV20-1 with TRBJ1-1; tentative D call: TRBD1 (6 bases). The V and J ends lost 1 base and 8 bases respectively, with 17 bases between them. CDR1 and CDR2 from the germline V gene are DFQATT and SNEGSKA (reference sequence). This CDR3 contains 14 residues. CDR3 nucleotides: TGCAGTGCTAGAGGACAGGCCCTGAGGGGGGAAGCTTTCTTT. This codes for CSARGQALRGEAFF.

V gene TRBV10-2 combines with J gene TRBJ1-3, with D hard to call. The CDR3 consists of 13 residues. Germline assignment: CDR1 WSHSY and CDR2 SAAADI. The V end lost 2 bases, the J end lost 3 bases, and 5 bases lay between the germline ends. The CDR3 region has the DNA TGCGCCAGCAGTGAGGGTCGTGGAAACACCATATATTTT. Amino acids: CASSEGRGNTIYF.

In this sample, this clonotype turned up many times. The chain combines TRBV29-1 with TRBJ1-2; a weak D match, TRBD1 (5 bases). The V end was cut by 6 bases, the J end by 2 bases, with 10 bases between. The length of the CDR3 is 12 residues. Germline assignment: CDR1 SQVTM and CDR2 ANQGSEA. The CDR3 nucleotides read TGCAGCGTAGGGACGGGGAACTATGGCTACACCTTC. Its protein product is CSVGTGNYGYTF. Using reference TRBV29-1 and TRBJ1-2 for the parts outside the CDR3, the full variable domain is SAVISQKPSRDICQRGTSLTIQCQVDSQVTMMFWYRQQPGQSLTLIATANQGSEATYESGFVIDKFPISRPNLTFSTLTVSNMSPEDSSIYLCSVGTGNYGYTFGSGTRLTVV.

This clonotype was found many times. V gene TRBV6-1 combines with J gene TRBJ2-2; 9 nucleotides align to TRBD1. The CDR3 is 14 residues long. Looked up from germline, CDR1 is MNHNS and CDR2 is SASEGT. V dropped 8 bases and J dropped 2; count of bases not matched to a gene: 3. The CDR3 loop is CASSGQGNTGELFF. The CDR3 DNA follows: TGTGCCAGCTCGGGACAGGGAAACACCGGGGAGCTGTTTTTT.

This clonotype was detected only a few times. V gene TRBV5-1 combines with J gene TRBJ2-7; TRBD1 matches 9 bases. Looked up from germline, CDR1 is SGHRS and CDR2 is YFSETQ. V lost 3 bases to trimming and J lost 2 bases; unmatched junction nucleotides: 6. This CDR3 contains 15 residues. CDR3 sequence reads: CASSSWTGATYEQYF. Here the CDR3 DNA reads TGCGCCAGCAGCTCCTGGACAGGGGCAACCTACGAGCAGTACTTC. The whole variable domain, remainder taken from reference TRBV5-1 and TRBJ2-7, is KAGVTQTPRYLIKTRGQQVTLSCSPISGHRSVSWYQQTPGQGLQFLFEYFSETQRNKGNFPGRFSGRQFSNSRSEMNVSTLELGDSALYLCASSSWTGATYEQYFGPGTRLTVT.

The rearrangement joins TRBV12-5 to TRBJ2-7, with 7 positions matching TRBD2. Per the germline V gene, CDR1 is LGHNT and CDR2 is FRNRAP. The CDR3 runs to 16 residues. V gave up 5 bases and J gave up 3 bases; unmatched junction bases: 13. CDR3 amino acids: CASGGLAEHYIYEQYF. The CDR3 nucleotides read TGTGCTAGTGGTGGTCTAGCGGAACACTACATCTACGAGCAGTACTTC. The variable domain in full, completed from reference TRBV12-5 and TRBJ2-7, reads DARVTQTPRHKVTEMGQEVTMRCQPILGHNTVFWYRQTMMQGLELLAYFRNRAPLDDSGMPKDRFSAEMPDATLATLKIQPSEPRDSAVYFCASGGLAEHYIYEQYFGPGTRLTVT.

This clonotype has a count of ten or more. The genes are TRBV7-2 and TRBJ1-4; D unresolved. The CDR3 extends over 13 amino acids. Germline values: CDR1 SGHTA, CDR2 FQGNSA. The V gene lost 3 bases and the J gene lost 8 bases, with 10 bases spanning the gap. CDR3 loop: CASSLRMGEKLFF. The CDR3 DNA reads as TGTGCCAGCAGCTTGCGGATGGGGGAAAAACTGTTTTTT.

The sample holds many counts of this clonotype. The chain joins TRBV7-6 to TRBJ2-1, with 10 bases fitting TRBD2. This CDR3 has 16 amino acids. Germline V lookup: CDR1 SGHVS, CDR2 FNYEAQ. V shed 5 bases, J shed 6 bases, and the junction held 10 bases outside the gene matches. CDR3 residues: CASSRQTSGPFNEQFF. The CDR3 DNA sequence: TGTGCCAGCAGCCGGCAGACTAGCGGGCCCTTCAATGAGCAGTTCTTC.

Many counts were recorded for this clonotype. The CDR3 region is CASRGLNQPQHF. The CDR3 DNA reads TGTGCCAGCAGGGGGCTGAATCAGCCCCAGCATTTT. The chain couples TRBV7-9 to TRBJ1-5; a weak D match, TRBD1 (5 bases). Between the trimmed V and J ends, which lost 6 bases and 4 bases, there was a span of 7 bases. CDR3 length: 12 residues. CDR1 SEHNR and CDR2 FQNEAQ come from the germline V gene (reference sequence).

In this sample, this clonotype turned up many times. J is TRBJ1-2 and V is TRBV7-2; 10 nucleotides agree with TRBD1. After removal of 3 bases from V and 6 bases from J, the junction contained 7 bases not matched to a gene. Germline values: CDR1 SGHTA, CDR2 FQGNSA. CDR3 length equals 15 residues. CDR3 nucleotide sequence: TGTGCCAGCAGCTTCGGGACAGGGGAAGTTAATGGCTACACCTTC. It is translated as CASSFGTGEVNGYTF.

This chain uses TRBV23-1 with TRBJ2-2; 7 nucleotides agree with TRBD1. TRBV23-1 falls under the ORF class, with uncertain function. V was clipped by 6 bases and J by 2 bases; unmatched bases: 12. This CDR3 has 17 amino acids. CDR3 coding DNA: TGCGCCAGCAGACCCGTTCCAGGGGACAGTAACACCGGGGAGCTGTTTTTT. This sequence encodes CASRPVPGDSNTGELFF.

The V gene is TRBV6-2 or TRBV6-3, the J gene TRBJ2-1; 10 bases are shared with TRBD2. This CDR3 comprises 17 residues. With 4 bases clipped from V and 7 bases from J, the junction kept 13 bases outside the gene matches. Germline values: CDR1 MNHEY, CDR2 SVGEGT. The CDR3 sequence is CASSLPPGLASKNEQFF. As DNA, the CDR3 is TGTGCCAGCAGTTTACCCCCGGGACTAGCGAGCAAGAATGAGCAGTTCTTC.

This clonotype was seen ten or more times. This chain's CDR3 is CASSSPGEGSPYEQYF. The CDR3 DNA follows: TGTGCCAGCAGCTCCCCTGGGGAGGGGAGTCCCTACGAGCAGTACTTC. The chain is built from TRBV7-2 and TRBJ2-7; TRBD2 agrees at 7 bases. Trimming at V came to 4 bases and at J to 2 bases, leaving 11 bases not matched to a gene. CDR3 size: 16 residues. The germline V gene encodes CDR1 SGHTA and CDR2 FQGNSA. The full variable domain, its missing parts supplied by reference TRBV7-2 and TRBJ2-7, is GAGVSQSPSNKVTEKGKDVELRCDPISGHTALYWYRQSLGQGLEFLIYFQGNSAPDKSGLPSDRFSAERTGGSVSTLTIQRTQQEDSAVYLCASSSPGEGSPYEQYFGPGTRLTVT.

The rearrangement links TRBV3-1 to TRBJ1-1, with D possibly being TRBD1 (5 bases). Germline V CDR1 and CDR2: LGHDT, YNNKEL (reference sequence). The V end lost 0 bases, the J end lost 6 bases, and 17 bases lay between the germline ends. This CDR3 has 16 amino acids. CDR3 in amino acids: CASSQDHEGLRAEAFF. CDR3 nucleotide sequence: TGTGCCAGCAGCCAAGATCACGAGGGGTTGAGGGCTGAAGCTTTCTTT.

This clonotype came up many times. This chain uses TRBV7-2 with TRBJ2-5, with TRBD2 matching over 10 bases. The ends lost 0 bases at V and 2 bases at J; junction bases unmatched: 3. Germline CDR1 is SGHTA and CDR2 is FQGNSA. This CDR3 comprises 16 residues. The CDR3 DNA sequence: TGTGCCAGCAGCTTAGCGGCGACTAGCGGGCAAGAGACCCAGTACTTC. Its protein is CASSLAATSGQETQYF.

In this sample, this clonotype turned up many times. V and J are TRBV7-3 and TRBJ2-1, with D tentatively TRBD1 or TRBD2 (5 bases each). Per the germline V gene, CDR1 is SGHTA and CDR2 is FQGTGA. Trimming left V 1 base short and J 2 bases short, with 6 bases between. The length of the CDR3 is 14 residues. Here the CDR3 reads CASSLRGPYNEQFF. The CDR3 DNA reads TGTGCCAGCAGCTTAAGGGGACCCTACAATGAGCAGTTCTTC. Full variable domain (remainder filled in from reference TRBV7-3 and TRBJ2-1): GAGVSQTPSNKVTEKGKYVELRCDPISGHTALYWYRQSLGQGPEFLIYFQGTGAADDSGLPNDRFFAVRPEGSVSTLKIQRTERGDSAVYLCASSLRGPYNEQFFGPGTRLTVL.

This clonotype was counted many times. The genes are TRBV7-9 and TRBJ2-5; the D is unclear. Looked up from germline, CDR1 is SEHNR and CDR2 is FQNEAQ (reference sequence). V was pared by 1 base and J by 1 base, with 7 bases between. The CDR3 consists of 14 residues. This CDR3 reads CASSLVRAQETQYF. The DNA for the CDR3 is TGTGCCAGCAGCTTAGTCCGGGCCCAAGAGACCCAGTACTTC.

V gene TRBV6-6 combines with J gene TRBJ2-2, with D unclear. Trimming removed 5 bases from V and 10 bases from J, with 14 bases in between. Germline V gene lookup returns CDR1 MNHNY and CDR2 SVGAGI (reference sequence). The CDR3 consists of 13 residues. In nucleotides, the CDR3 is TGTGCCAGCAGTGAATCGATAGAGGAGGAGCTGTTTTTT. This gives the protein CASSESIEEELFF.

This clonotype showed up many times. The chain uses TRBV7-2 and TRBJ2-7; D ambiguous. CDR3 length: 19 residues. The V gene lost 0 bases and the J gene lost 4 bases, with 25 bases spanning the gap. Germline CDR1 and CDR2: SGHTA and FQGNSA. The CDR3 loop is CASSLAGFRQAGINYEQYF. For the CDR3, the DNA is TGTGCCAGCAGCTTAGCTGGCTTTCGGCAGGCTGGAATTAATTACGAGCAGTACTTC. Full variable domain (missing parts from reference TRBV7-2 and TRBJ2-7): GAGVSQSPSNKVTEKGKDVELRCDPISGHTALYWYRQSLGQGLEFLIYFQGNSAPDKSGLPSDRFSAERTGGSVSTLTIQRTQQEDSAVYLCASSLAGFRQAGINYEQYFGPGTRLTVT.

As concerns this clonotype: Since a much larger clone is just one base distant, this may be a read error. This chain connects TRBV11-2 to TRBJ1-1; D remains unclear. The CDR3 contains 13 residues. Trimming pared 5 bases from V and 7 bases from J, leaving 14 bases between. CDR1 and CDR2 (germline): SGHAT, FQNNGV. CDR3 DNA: TGTGCCAGCAGCGCGGAGATCCAAGTTGAAGCTTTCTTT. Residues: CASSAEIQVEAFF.

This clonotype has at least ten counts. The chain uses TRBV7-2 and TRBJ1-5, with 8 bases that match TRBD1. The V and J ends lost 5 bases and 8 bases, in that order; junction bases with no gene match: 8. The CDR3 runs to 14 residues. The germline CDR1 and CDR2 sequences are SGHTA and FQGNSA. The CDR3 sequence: CASSPGQGTEPQHF. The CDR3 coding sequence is TGTGCCAGCAGCCCAGGACAGGGAACGGAGCCCCAGCATTTT.